This T cell receptor (beta chain) was sequenced in a study of shared clonotypes between healthy human individuals. TCRdb's copy holds only in-frame clones and misses some; the assay was immunoSEQ multiplex PCR. The sample records around 990,000 clones, 60% to 85% being singletons. Germline V lookup: CDR1 MDHEN, CDR2 SYDVKM. V gave up 5 bases and J gave up 0 bases; unmatched junction bases: 6. The CDR3 is 15 amino acids. This clonotype originated in a man between 18 and 35 years old in good health. Some clones in this sample may be carry-over from other donors' samples. Sequenced input: memory CD4+ T cells from PBMCs. Subset reported: CD45RA-negative fraction. The chain has TRBV28 and TRBJ2-7; 8 positions match TRBD1. The CDR3 reads CASSPAGTGSYEQYF. Written as DNA, the CDR3 is TGTGCCAGCAGTCCAGCCGGGACAGGCTCCTACGAGCAGTACTTC.